This TCR beta chain was sequenced during a study of cytomegalovirus exposure and HLA in healthy donors. Whole-study findings and limits: The study listed approximately 160 cytomegalovirus-associated TCR beta chains. Most CMV-associated TCR beta chains were later found to appear HLA-restricted.

The PCR contained 60 Vbeta and 13 Jbeta primers. Some clones are missing from TCRdb's copy, which holds only in-frame ones; the method was immunoSEQ multiplex PCR. The data show about 130,000 clones, 66% seen once. The donors (healthy individuals) were bone marrow donors. As for this clone: As yet, its antigen is unknown.

The CDR3 runs to 16 residues. CDR1 is SGHRS, CDR2 YFSETQ, per germline. Unmatched junction bases numbered 6, after V lost 1 base and J lost 5 bases. The chain is built from TRBV5-1 and TRBJ2-5, with 12 bases that match TRBD2. Sequences were obtained from PBMCs. The TCR originated in a human donor in good health. This CDR3 is CASSLPSGRAGETQYF. CDR3 nucleotide sequence: TGCGCCAGCAGCTTGCCTAGCGGGAGGGCCGGTGAGACCCAGTACTTC.